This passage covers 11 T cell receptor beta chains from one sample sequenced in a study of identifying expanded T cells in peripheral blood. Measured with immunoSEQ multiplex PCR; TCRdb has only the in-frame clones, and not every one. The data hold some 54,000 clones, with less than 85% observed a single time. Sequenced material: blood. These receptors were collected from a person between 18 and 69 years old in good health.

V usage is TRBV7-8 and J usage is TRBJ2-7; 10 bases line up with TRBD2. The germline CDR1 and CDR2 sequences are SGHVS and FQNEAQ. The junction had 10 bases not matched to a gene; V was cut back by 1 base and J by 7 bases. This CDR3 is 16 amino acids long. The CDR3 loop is CASSLVGRLAGGEQYF. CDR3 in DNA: TGTGCCAGCAGCTTAGTGGGTCGACTAGCGGGTGGAGAGCAGTACTTC. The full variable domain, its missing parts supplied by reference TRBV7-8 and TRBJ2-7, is GAGVSQSPRYKVAKRGQDVALRCDPISGHVSLFWYQQALGQGPEFLTYFQNEAQLDKSGLPSDRFFAERPEGSVSTLKIQRTQQEDSAVYLCASSLVGRLAGGEQYFGPGTRLTVT.

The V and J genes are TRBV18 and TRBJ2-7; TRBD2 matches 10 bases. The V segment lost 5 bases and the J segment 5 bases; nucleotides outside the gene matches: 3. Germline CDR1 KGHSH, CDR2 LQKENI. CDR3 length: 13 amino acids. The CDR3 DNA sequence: TGTGCCAGCTCATACGGGACTAGCGACGAGCAGTACTTC. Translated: CASSYGTSDEQYF.

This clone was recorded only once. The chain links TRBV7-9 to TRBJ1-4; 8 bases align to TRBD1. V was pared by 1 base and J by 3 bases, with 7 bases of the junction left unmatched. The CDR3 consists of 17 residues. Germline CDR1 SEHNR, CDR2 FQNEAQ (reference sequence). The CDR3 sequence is CASSLVDRGLANEKLFF. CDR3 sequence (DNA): TGTGCCAGCAGCTTAGTTGACAGGGGTCTAGCTAATGAAAAACTGTTTTTT.

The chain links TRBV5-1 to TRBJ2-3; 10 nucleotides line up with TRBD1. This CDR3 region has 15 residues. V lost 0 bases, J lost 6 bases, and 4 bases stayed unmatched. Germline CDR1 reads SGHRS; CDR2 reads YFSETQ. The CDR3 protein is CASSLDGTGADTQYF. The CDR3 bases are TGCGCCAGCAGCTTGGATGGGACAGGGGCGGATACGCAGTATTTT.

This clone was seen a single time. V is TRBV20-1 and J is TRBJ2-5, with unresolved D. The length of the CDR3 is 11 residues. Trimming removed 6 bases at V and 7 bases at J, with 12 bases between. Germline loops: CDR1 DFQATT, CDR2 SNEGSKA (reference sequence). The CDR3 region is CSANPGGTQYF. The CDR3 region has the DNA TGCAGTGCCAACCCTGGTGGGACCCAGTACTTC.

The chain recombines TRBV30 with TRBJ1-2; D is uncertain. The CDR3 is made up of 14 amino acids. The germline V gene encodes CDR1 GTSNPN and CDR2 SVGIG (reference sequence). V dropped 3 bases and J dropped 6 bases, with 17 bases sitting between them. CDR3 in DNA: TGTGCCTGGAGCCCCCTCTCGAAAATGAATGGCTACACCTTC. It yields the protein CAWSPLSKMNGYTF.

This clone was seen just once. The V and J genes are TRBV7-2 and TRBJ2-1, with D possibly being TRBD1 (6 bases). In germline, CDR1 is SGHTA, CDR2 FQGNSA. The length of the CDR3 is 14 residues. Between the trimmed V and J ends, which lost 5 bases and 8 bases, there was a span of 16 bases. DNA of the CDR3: TGTGCCAGCAGCCGCTCACAGGGCGGCTATGAGCAGTTCTTC. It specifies CASSRSQGGYEQFF.

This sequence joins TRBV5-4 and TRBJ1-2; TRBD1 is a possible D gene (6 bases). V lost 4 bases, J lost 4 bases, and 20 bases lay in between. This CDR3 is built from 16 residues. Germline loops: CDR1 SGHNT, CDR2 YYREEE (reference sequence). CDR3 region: CASSAVGRGTPYGYTF. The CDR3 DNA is TGTGCCAGCAGCGCCGTCGGCAGGGGCACCCCCTATGGCTACACCTTC.

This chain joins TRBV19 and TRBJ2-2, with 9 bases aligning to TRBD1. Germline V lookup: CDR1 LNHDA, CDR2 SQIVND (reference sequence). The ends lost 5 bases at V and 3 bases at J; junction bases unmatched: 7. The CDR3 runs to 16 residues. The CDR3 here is CASSPRDRVDTGELFF. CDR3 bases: TGTGCCAGTAGTCCCCGGGACAGGGTGGACACCGGGGAGCTGTTTTTT.

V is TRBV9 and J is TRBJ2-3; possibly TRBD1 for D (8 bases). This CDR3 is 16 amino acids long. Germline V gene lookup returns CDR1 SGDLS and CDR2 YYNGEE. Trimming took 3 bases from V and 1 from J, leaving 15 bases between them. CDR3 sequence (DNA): TGTGCCAGCAGCGCGAGACAGGGGAGGGGCACAGATACGCAGTATTTT. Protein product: CASSARQGRGTDTQYF. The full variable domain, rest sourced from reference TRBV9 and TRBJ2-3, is DSGVTQTPKHLITATGQRVTLRCSPRSGDLSVYWYQQSLDQGLQFLIQYYNGEERAKGNILERFSAQQFPDLHSELNLSSLELGDSALYFCASSARQGRGTDTQYFGPGTRLTVL.

This CDR3 reads CSVDYPGGRNEQFF. The CDR3 DNA sequence: TGCAGCGTTGATTACCCGGGAGGGCGCAATGAGCAGTTCTTC. The chain joins TRBV29-1 to TRBJ2-1; 8 nucleotides match TRBD2. V was clipped by 3 bases and J by 6 bases; unmatched bases: 7. CDR3 size: 14 residues. Germline loops: CDR1 SQVTM, CDR2 ANQGSEA.